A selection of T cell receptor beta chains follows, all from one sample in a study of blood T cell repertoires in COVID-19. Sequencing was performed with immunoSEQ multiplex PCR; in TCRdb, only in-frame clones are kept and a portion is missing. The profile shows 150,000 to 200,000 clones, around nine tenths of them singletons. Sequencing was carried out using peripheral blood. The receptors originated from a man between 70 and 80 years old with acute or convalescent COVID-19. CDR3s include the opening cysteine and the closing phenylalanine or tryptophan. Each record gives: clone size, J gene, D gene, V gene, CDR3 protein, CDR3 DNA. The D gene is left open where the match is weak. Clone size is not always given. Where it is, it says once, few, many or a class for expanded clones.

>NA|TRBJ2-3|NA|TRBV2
CASSLTDGAPDTQYF
TGTGCCAGCAGCCTGACAGATGGGGCCCCAGATACGCAGTATTTT
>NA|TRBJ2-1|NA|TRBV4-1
CASSQLGFRGTYNEQFF
TGCGCCAGCAGCCAGCTTGGGTTCCGGGGTACCTACAATGAGCAGTTCTTC
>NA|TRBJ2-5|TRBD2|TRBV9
CASSPRGASQETQYF
TGTGCCAGCAGCCCGCGGGGGGCCAGCCAAGAGACCCAGTACTTC
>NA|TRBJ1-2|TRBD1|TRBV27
CASRGGQENYGYTF
TGTGCCAGCAGGGGGGGACAGGAAAACTATGGCTACACCTTC
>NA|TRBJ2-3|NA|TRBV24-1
CATSDRYSDTQYF
TGTGCCACCAGTGATCGATACAGTGATACGCAGTATTTT
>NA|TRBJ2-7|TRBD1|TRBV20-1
CSASGQGSYEQYF
TGCAGTGCTAGTGGACAGGGTAGCTACGAGCAGTACTTC
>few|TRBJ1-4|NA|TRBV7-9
CASSSDLAGEKLFF
TGTGCCAGCAGTTCTGACCTAGCGGGGGAAAAACTGTTTTTT
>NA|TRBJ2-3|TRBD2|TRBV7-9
CASSEREGGRTDTQYF
TGTGCCAGCAGCGAAAGGGAGGGAGGTCGCACAGATACGCAGTATTTT
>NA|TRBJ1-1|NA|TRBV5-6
CASSLGRPAPEAFF
TGTGCCAGCAGTCTTGGGAGACCAGCCCCTGAAGCTTTCTTT
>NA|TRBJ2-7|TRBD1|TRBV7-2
CASSFGTVLTYEQYF
TGTGCCAGCAGCTTTGGGACAGTCCTGACCTACGAGCAGTACTTC
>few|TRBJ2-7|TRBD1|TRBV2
CASSRQGDTYEQYF
TGTGCCAGCAGTCGACAGGGGGACACCTACGAGCAGTACTTC
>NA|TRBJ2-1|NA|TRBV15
CATSPSNRRDNEQFF
TGTGCCACCAGCCCCTCCAACCGGAGGGACAATGAGCAGTTCTTC
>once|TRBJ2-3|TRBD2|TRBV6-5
CASSYGGLAGGDTQYF
TGTGCCAGCAGTTACGGCGGACTAGCGGGAGGGGATACGCAGTATTTT
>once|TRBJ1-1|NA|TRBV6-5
CASTPRGEVRTEAFF
TGTGCCAGCACCCCCCGGGGGGAAGTGAGGACTGAAGCTTTCTTT
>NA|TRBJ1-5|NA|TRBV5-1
CASSSSGSQPQHF
TGCGCCAGCAGCTCTTCAGGGTCTCAGCCCCAGCATTTT
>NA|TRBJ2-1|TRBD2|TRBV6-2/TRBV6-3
CASSGLQGTSGTYNEQFF
TGTGCCAGCAGTGGGTTACAGGGGACTAGCGGGACCTACAATGAGCAGTTCTTC
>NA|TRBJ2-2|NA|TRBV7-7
CASSPSRTGELFF
TGTGCCAGCAGCCCTTCCAGGACCGGGGAGCTGTTTTTT
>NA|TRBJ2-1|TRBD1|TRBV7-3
CASSSGQGFYNEQFF
TGTGCCAGCAGCTCCGGACAGGGTTTCTACAATGAGCAGTTCTTC
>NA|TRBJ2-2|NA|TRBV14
CASSFLTGYTGELFF
TGTGCCAGCAGCTTTCTTACAGGGTACACCGGGGAGCTGTTTTTT
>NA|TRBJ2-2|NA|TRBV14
CASIPEGSPGTGELFF
TGTGCCAGCATACCGGAGGGCTCCCCGGGGACCGGGGAGCTGTTTTTT
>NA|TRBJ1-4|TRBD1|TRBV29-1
CSVSTGGNEKLFF
TGCAGCGTGTCGACAGGGGGTAATGAAAAACTGTTTTTT
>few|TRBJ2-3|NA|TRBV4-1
CASSLSVTDTQYF
TGCGCCAGCAGCCTTAGCGTCACAGATACGCAGTATTTT
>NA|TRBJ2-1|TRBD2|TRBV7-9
CASRIAGEGNEQFF
TGTGCCAGCAGAATAGCGGGAGAAGGTAATGAGCAGTTCTTC
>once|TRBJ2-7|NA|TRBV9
CASSPTGAFVYEQYF
TGTGCCAGCAGCCCCACTGGGGCCTTCGTTTACGAGCAGTACTTC
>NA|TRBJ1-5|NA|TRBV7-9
CASSSGGRAGGQPQHF
TGTGCCAGCAGCTCTGGAGGCAGGGCCGGGGGTCAGCCCCAGCATTTT
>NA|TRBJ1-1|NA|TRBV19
CASREAAWGDTEAFF
TGTGCCAGCCGGGAGGCGGCTTGGGGGGACACTGAAGCTTTCTTT
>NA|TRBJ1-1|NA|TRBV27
CASSSRDKNTEAFF
TGTGCCAGCAGTTCCCGGGACAAGAACACTGAAGCTTTCTTT
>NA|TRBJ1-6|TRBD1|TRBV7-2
CASSLLQGAADNSPLHF
TGTGCCAGCAGCTTGCTACAGGGGGCAGCGGATAATTCACCCCTCCACTTT
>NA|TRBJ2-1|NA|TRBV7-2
CASSFQTPSYNEQFF
TGTGCCAGCAGCTTCCAGACACCCTCCTACAATGAGCAGTTCTTC
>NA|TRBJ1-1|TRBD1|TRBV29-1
CSVVVVGQGNTEAFF
TGCAGCGTTGTTGTTGTGGGACAGGGAAACACTGAAGCTTTCTTT
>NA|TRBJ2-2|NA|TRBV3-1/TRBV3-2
CASGDYTGELFF
TGTGCCAGCGGTGACTACACCGGGGAGCTGTTTTTT
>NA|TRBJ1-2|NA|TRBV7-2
CASSFFGRNSDGYTF
TGTGCCAGCAGCTTTTTTGGGCGAAATAGCGATGGCTACACCTTC
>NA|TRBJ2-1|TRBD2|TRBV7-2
CASSPSGGGYNEQFF
TGTGCCAGCAGCCCTAGCGGGGGGGGCTACAATGAGCAGTTCTTC
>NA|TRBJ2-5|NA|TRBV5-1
CASSTGLWNAETQYF
TGCGCCAGCAGCACGGGACTGTGGAACGCAGAGACCCAGTACTTC
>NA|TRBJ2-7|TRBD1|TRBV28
CASRPAGTGSYEQYF
TGTGCCAGCCGCCCAGCCGGGACAGGGAGCTACGAGCAGTACTTC
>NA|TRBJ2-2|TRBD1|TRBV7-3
CASSSSRGQDGELFF
TGTGCCAGCAGCTCGAGCAGGGGGCAGGACGGGGAGCTGTTTTTT
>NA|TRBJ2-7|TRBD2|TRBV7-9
CASSLAGGSSYEQYF
TGTGCCAGCAGCTTAGCGGGAGGGAGCTCCTACGAGCAGTACTTC
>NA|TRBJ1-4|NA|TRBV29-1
CSVVAGLHNEKLFF
TGCAGCGTTGTCGCGGGGCTTCATAATGAAAAACTGTTTTTT
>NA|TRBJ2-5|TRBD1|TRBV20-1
CSGDRGETQYF
TGCAGCGGGGACAGGGGGGAGACCCAGTACTTC